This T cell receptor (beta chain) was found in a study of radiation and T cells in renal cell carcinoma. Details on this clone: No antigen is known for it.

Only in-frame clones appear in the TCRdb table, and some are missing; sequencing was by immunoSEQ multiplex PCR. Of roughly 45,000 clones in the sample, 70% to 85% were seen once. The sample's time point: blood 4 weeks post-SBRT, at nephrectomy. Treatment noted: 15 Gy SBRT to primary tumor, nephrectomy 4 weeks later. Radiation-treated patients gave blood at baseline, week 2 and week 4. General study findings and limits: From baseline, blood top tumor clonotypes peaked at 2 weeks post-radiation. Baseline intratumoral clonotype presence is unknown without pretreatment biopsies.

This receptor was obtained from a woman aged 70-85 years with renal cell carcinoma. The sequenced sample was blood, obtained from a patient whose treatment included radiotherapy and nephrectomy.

The DNA of the CDR3 is TGCGCCAGCACCCACCCGGGGCCAAGGGAATTTGAAAAACTGTTTTTT. Translated, it gives CASTHPGPREFEKLFF. The J gene is TRBJ1-4, the V gene TRBV4-1; tentative D call: TRBD1 (5 bases). Trimming shortened V by 7 bases and J by 7 bases, and 22 bases separated the two germline ends. Germline CDR1 MGHRA, CDR2 YSYEKL. CDR3 length: 16 amino acids.